These 26 T cell receptor beta chains were sequenced from one sample in a study of T cell repertoires in cytomegalovirus infection. From the reads, TCRdb called clonotypes with MiXCR, one entry per CDR3 protein. The repertoire consists of about 250,000 distinct CDR3 sequences, with about a sixth occurring once and the leading ten covering less than 60%. Sequenced input: CD8+ T cells from PBMCs. Receptors originate from a human donor in good health (CMV status not recorded). Some clones in this sample may be carry-over from other donors' samples.

This clonotype was picked up many times. This chain connects TRBV28 to TRBJ1-1; D unclear. In germline, CDR1 is MDHEN, CDR2 SYDVKM. V was cut by 6 bases and J by 1 base, with 6 bases left in between. This CDR3 has 12 amino acids. The CDR3 DNA reads TGTGCCAGCAGCCCCCGGAACACTGAAGCTTTCTTT. Translating it yields CASSPRNTEAFF.

About this clonotype: This may come from a read error, since a much larger clone is one base off. The CDR3 reads CASSGGGRQGNEKLFF. The CDR3 DNA follows: TGTGCCAGCAGCGGAGGGGGAAGACAGGGGAATGAAAAACTGTTTTTT. The gene calls are TRBV7-9 and TRBJ1-4; 8 nucleotides match TRBD1. Germline lookup yields CDR1 SEHNR and CDR2 FQNEAQ (reference sequence). The CDR3 has 16 residues. With V trimmed by 5 bases and J by 5 bases, 10 bases remained unmatched. Supplemented by reference TRBV7-9 and TRBJ1-4, the full variable domain reads DTGVSQNPRHKITKRGQNVTFRCDPISEHNRLYWYRQTLGQGPEFLTYFQNEAQLEKSRLLSDRFSAERPKGSFSTLEIQRTEQGDSAMYLCASSGGGRQGNEKLFFGSGTQLSVL.

This clonotype was found many times. The chain employs TRBV29-1 and TRBJ2-5; D possibly corresponds to TRBD2 (6 bases). Between the trimmed V and J ends, which lost 2 bases and 3 bases, there was a span of 7 bases. The CDR3 covers 12 residues. CDR1 is SQVTM, CDR2 ANQGSEA, per germline. Written as DNA, the CDR3 is TGCAGCGTTGAAAGGGAGGAAGAGACCCAGTACTTC. The encoded protein is CSVEREEETQYF.

This clonotype was recorded many times. This rearrangement joins TRBV6-1 to TRBJ2-5; 13 positions agree with TRBD2. Germline assignment: CDR1 MNHNS and CDR2 SASEGT. There are 16 residues in the CDR3. The J segment lost 4 bases and the V segment lost 3 bases, leaving 5 bases of the junction unmatched. The CDR3, as DNA: TGTGCCAGCAGTGATGGACTAGCGGGGGTTAGAGAGACCCAGTACTTC. Residues: CASSDGLAGVRETQYF.

This chain uses TRBV19 with TRBJ1-5; D gene ambiguous. V was trimmed by 3 bases and J by 5 bases, leaving 14 bases between them. The germline gives CDR1 LNHDA, CDR2 SQIVND (reference sequence). This CDR3 contains 15 residues. The CDR3 DNA reads TGTGCCAGTAGTATCTTCACCAGTGGGGATCAGCCCCAGCATTTT. It codes for CASSIFTSGDQPQHF.

This clonotype was seen a handful of times. This chain links TRBV20-1 with TRBJ1-4; a weak D match, TRBD1 (6 bases). Trimming cost V 6 bases and J 0 bases, with 8 bases left between them. CDR3 length: 13 residues. The germline CDR1 and CDR2 sequences are DFQATT and SNEGSKA (reference sequence). The CDR3 loop reads CSARDTTNEKLFF. The CDR3 region has the DNA TGCAGTGCCCGGGACACAACTAATGAAAAACTGTTTTTT.

The CDR3 coding sequence is TGTGCCAGCAGCCCTAGTGGGGCAGCTCATCAGCCCCAGCATTTT. It is translated as CASSPSGAAHQPQHF. The chain links TRBV9 to TRBJ1-5; TRBD1 might be the D (5 bases). V was pared by 4 bases and J by 5 bases, with 16 bases between. The CDR3 totals 15 residues. The germline V gene encodes CDR1 SGDLS and CDR2 YYNGEE.

This clonotype was seen many times. The chain uses TRBV7-9 and TRBJ2-5; maybe TRBD2 (6 bases). Germline CDR1 and CDR2: SEHNR and FQNEAQ (reference sequence). V lost 5 bases to trimming and J lost 1 base, with 17 bases between them. CDR3 length: 16 residues. CDR3 in amino acids: CASSPLAFGVQETQYF. Here the CDR3 DNA reads TGTGCCAGCAGCCCCCTAGCGTTCGGAGTCCAAGAGACCCAGTACTTC.

The chain carries TRBV4-1 and TRBJ2-1; 13 bases map to TRBD2. Germline lookup yields CDR1 MGHRA and CDR2 YSYEKL. There are 19 residues in the CDR3. With V trimmed by 5 bases and J by 0 bases, 10 bases remained unmatched. The CDR3 here is CASSAILAGGTFSYNEQFF. As DNA, the CDR3 is TGCGCCAGCAGCGCCATACTAGCGGGGGGGACGTTCTCCTACAATGAGCAGTTCTTC.

This clonotype was counted many times. This chain links TRBV7-9 with TRBJ1-6; D not certain. Trimming pared 2 bases from V and 4 bases from J, leaving 6 bases between. The CDR3 has 14 amino acids. From germline, CDR1 is SEHNR and CDR2 FQNEAQ (reference sequence). The CDR3 DNA reads as TGTGCCAGCAGCTTATCAGATTATAATTCACCCCTCCACTTT. This codes for CASSLSDYNSPLHF.

This clonotype has a handful of counts. The V gene is TRBV24-1, the J gene TRBJ2-7; possible D gene TRBD1, 6 bases. Germline CDR1 reads KGHDR; CDR2 reads SFDVKD. With 0 bases removed from V and 0 bases from J, the gap between germline ends came to 8 bases. The CDR3 length is 15 residues. CDR3 nucleotides: TGTGCCACCAGTGATTTGACAGGGATCTCCTACGAGCAGTACTTC. This translates into CATSDLTGISYEQYF.

This clonotype was counted many times. The chain has TRBV28 and TRBJ2-5; D perhaps matches TRBD1 (5 bases). V was trimmed by 1 base and J by 5 bases, leaving 11 bases between them. The CDR3 consists of 14 residues. Germline V gene data show CDR1 as MDHEN and CDR2 as SYDVKM. The CDR3 loop reads CASSLSGSVETQYF. In DNA form, the CDR3 reads TGTGCCAGCAGTTTATCAGGGTCGGTGGAGACCCAGTACTTC.

The table lists this clonotype with a few counts. V is TRBV6-5 and J is TRBJ2-1; D unresolved. Germline V gene data show CDR1 as MNHEY and CDR2 as SVGAGI. Trimming shortened V by 2 bases and J by 6 bases, and 5 bases separated the two germline ends. The CDR3 is 12 amino acids. CDR3 in amino acids: CASSYLGNEQFF. CDR3 nucleotide sequence: TGTGCCAGCAGTTACCTCGGCAATGAGCAGTTCTTC.

This chain joins TRBV6-5 and TRBJ1-1, with D possibly being TRBD1 (6 bases). Germline V gives CDR1 MNHEY, CDR2 SVGAGI. Trimming stripped 2 bases from V and 3 bases from J, with 16 bases between. The length of the CDR3 is 16 residues. The CDR3 nucleotides are TGTGCCAGCAGTTACACAACAGGGACCGTGGACACTGAAGCTTTCTTT. This sequence encodes CASSYTTGTVDTEAFF.

V usage is TRBV7-9 and J usage is TRBJ2-3; D unresolved. Trimming removed 5 bases at V and 6 bases at J, with 9 bases between. Germline V CDR1 and CDR2: SEHNR, FQNEAQ (reference sequence). The CDR3 totals 12 residues. The CDR3 loop is CASSDKLDTQYF. CDR3 DNA: TGTGCCAGCAGCGACAAGTTGGATACGCAGTATTTT.

There are many counts of this clonotype. This chain joins TRBV28 and TRBJ2-1; 8 bases agree with TRBD1. The CDR3 has 14 residues. Unmatched junction bases numbered 4, after V lost 6 bases and J lost 3 bases. Germline V gives CDR1 MDHEN, CDR2 SYDVKM. As DNA, the CDR3 is TGTGCCAGCAGCCCGACAGGGGACTACAATGAGCAGTTCTTC. Its translation: CASSPTGDYNEQFF.

The CDR3 protein is CASSQGTGHYNEQFF. In DNA form, the CDR3 reads TGCGCCAGCAGCCAAGGGACAGGGCACTACAATGAGCAGTTCTTC. The V call is TRBV4-3, the J call TRBJ2-1; 8 bases line up with TRBD1. Germline V gene lookup returns CDR1 LGHNA and CDR2 YSLEER. V shed 1 base, J shed 3 bases, and the junction held 2 bases outside the gene matches. CDR3 length: 15 residues.

The chain is built from TRBV19 and TRBJ2-1; D not resolved. The CDR3 has 13 amino acids. The germline gives CDR1 LNHDA, CDR2 SQIVND (reference sequence). Deletions cut 2 bases from V and 6 bases from J, with 8 bases between. CDR3 nucleotide sequence: TGTGCCAGTAGTATAAACCCGGCCAATGAGCAGTTCTTC. Translated: CASSINPANEQFF.

This clonotype was seen ten or more times. The chain's CDR3 is CASGLVRSARVWDTEAFF. The CDR3, as DNA: TGTGCTAGTGGTTTGGTACGCTCGGCACGGGTTTGGGACACTGAAGCTTTCTTT. The chain combines TRBV12-5 with TRBJ1-1; D is undetermined. Germline assignment: CDR1 LGHNT and CDR2 FRNRAP. V shed 0 bases and J shed 3 bases, with 20 bases lying between them. The CDR3 loop spans 18 amino acids. Full variable domain (rest looked up from reference TRBV12-5 and TRBJ1-1): DARVTQTPRHKVTEMGQEVTMRCQPILGHNTVFWYRQTMMQGLELLAYFRNRAPLDDSGMPKDRFSAEMPDATLATLKIQPSEPRDSAVYFCASGLVRSARVWDTEAFFGQGTRLTVV.

This clonotype was recorded a few times. The chain carries TRBV14 and TRBJ2-5, with 8 positions matching TRBD2. CDR1 SGHDN and CDR2 FVKESK come from the germline V gene. J was trimmed by 3 bases and V by 4 bases; bases with no gene match: 13. CDR3 length: 17 amino acids. CDR3 coding DNA: TGTGCCAGCAGCCGGAATTTAGTCGTAGCGGGGAAAGAGACCCAGTACTTC. It specifies CASSRNLVVAGKETQYF. The variable domain in full, completed from reference TRBV14 and TRBJ2-5, reads EAGVTQFPSHSVIEKGQTVTLRCDPISGHDNLYWYRRVMGKEIKFLLHFVKESKQDESGMPNNRFLAERTGGTYSTLKVQPAELEDSGVYFCASSRNLVVAGKETQYFGPGTRLLVL.

This clonotype was observed a few times. The chain couples TRBV2 to TRBJ2-7; D call uncertain. Germline values: CDR1 SNHLY, CDR2 FYNNEI. CDR3 length equals 13 residues. Trimming left V 7 bases short and J 0 bases short, with 10 bases between. CDR3: CASTSRSSYEQYF. The CDR3 nucleotides are TGTGCCAGCACTTCTAGGAGCTCCTACGAGCAGTACTTC.

The chain couples TRBV6-5 to TRBJ2-7; 7 nucleotides match TRBD2. Germline V CDR1 and CDR2: MNHEY, SVGAGI. The CDR3 totals 14 residues. After removal of 0 bases from V and 3 bases from J, the junction contained 2 bases not matched to a gene. CDR3 loop: CASSYSGTIYEQYF. The CDR3 region has the DNA TGTGCCAGCAGTTACTCGGGGACTATCTACGAGCAGTACTTC.

This clonotype was counted between two and nine times. The chain carries TRBV28 and TRBJ2-7, with D hard to call. CDR1 and CDR2 from the germline V gene are MDHEN and SYDVKM. V was trimmed by 7 bases and J by 1 base, leaving 14 bases between them. The CDR3 consists of 14 residues. The CDR3 sequence: CASTFSPVSYEQYF. CDR3 nucleotide sequence: TGTGCCAGCACCTTTAGTCCGGTTTCCTACGAGCAGTACTTC.

This clonotype was observed a single time. The V and J genes are TRBV7-9 and TRBJ2-7; D is ambiguous. This CDR3 has 14 amino acids. The germline gives CDR1 SEHNR, CDR2 FQNEAQ (reference sequence). Between the trimmed V and J ends, which lost 7 bases and 2 bases, there was a span of 15 bases. The CDR3 is CASNFGGSPYEQYF. CDR3 nucleotides: TGTGCCAGCAACTTCGGCGGCAGTCCCTACGAGCAGTACTTC.

This clonotype was recorded at least ten times. The chain uses TRBV6-6 and TRBJ1-4, with a possible D match to TRBD1 (6 bases). The CDR3 contains 14 residues. The V end lost 4 bases, the J end lost 3 bases, and 9 bases lay between the germline ends. CDR1 is MNHNY, CDR2 SVGAGI, per germline (reference sequence). The DNA for the CDR3 is TGTGCCAGCAGTTTCAGGGGAGCTAATGAAAAACTGTTTTTT. Amino acids: CASSFRGANEKLFF.

This clonotype was seen more than once but under ten times. The chain joins TRBV7-3 to TRBJ2-5; 8 bases align to TRBD1. Germline V gives CDR1 SGHTA, CDR2 FQGTGA. CDR3 length: 16 residues. The V segment lost 5 bases and the J segment 0 bases; nucleotides outside the gene matches: 8. The CDR3 reads CASSPGQGPHQETQYF. The CDR3, as DNA: TGTGCCAGCAGCCCCGGACAGGGACCCCACCAAGAGACCCAGTACTTC.